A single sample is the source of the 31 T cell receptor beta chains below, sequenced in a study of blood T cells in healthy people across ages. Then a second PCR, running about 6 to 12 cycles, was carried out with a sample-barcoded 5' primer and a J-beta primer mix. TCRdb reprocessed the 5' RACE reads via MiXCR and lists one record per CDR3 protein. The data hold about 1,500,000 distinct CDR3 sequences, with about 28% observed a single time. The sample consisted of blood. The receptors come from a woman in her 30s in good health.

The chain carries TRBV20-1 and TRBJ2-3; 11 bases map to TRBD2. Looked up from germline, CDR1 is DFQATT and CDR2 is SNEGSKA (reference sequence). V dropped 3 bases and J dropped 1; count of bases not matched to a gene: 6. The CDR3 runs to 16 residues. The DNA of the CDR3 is TGCAGTGCTAGCCCCACGGGACTAGCGGGCACAGATACGCAGTATTTT. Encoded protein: CSASPTGLAGTDTQYF.

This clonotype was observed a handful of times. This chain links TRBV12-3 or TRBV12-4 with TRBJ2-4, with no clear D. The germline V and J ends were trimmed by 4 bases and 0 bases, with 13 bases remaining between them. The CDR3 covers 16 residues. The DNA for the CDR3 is TGTGCCAGCAGTTCCGGTTATACAGAAGCCAAAAACATTCAGTACTTC. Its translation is CASSSGYTEAKNIQYF.

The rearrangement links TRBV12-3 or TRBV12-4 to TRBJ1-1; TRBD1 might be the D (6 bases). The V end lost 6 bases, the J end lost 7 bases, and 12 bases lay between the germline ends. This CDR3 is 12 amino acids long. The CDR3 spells CASRGGGLEAFF. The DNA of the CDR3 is TGTGCCAGCAGGGGAGGGGGTCTTGAAGCTTTCTTT.

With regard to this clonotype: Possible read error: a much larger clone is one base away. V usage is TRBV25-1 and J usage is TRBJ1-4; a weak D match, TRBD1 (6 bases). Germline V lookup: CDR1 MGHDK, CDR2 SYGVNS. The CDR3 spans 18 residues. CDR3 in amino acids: CACSESLGGAGANEKLFF. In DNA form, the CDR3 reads TGTGCCTGCAGTGAATCCCTGGGAGGGGCAGGGGCTAATGAAAAACTGTTTTTT.

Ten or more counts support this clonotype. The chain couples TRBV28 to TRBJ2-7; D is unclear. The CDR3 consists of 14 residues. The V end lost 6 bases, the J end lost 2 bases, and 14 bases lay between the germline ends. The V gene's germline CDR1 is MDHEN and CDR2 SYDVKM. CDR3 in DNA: TGTGCCAGCAGATTCCCCGGACGGGCCTACGAGCAGTACTTC. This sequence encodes CASRFPGRAYEQYF.

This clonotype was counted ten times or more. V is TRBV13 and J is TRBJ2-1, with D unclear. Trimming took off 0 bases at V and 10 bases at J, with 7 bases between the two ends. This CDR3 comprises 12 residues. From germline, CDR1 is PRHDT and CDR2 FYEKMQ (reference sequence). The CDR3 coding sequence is TGTGCCAGCAGCTTAGGGCCTATGGAGCAGTTCTTC. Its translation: CASSLGPMEQFF.

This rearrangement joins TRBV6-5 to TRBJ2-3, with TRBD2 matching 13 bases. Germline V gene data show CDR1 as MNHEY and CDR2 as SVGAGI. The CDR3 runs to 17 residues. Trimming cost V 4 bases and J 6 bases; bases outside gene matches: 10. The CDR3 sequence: CASSLLAGGPREDTQYF. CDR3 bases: TGTGCCAGCAGTTTACTAGCGGGAGGGCCTCGGGAGGATACGCAGTATTTT.

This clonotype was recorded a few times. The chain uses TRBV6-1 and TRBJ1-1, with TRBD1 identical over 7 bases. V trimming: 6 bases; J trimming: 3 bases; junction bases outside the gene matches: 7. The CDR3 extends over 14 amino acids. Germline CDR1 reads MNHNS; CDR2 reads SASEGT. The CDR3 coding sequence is TGTGCCAGCAGGGCAGGGGGTCGTGACACTGAAGCTTTCTTT. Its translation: CASRAGGRDTEAFF.

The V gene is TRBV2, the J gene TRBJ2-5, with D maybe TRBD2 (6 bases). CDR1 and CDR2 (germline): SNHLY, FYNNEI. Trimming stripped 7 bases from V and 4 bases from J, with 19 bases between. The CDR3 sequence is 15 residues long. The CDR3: CASIKTQSGGETQYF. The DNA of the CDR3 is TGTGCCAGCATTAAGACTCAGTCCGGGGGAGAGACCCAGTACTTC.

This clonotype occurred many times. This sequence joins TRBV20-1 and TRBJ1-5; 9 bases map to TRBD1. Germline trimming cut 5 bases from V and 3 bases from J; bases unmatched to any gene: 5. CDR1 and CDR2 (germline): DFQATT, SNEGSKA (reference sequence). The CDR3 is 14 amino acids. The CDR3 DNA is TGCAGTGCTTCCCGGGACAGGGTCAATCAGCCCCAGCATTTT. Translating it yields CSASRDRVNQPQHF.

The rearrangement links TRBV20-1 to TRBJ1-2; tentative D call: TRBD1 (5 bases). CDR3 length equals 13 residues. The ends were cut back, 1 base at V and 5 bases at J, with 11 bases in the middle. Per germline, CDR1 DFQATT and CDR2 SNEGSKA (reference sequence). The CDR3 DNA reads TGCAGTGCTAGAGTCCGGGGGGAATATGGCTACACCTTC. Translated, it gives CSARVRGEYGYTF.

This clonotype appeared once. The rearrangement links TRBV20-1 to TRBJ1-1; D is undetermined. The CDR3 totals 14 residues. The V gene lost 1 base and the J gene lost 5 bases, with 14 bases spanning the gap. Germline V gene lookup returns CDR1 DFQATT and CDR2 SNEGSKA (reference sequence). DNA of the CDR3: TGCAGTGCTAGAGTCGGAGGGCCTAAGACTGAAGCTTTCTTT. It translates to CSARVGGPKTEAFF.

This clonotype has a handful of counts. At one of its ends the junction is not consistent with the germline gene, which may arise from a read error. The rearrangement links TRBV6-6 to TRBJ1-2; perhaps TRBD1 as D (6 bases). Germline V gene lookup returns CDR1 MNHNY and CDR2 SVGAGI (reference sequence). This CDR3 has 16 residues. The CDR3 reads CTSRHPQGSLHYGYTF. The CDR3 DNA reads TGTACCAGCAGGCACCCACAGGGTAGTCTTCACTATGGCTACACCTTC.

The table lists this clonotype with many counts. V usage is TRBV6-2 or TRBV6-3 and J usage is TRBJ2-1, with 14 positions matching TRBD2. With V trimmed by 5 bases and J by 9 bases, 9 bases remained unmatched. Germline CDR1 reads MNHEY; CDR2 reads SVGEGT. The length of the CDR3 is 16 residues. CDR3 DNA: TGTGCCAGCAGTCAAATCGGGACTAGCGGGAGAACTGAGCAGTTCTTC. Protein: CASSQIGTSGRTEQFF.

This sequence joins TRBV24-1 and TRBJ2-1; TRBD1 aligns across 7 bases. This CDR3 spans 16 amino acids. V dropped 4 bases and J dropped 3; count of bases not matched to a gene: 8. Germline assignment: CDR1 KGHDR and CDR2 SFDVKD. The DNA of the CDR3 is TGTGCCACCAGTGACCCAGGTCGGGACAGCTACAATGAGCAGTTCTTC. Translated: CATSDPGRDSYNEQFF.

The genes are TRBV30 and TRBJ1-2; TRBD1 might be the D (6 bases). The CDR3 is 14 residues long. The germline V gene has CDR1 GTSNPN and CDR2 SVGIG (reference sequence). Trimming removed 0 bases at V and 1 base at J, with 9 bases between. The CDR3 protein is CAWSVAGDNYGYTF. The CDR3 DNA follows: TGTGCCTGGAGTGTAGCAGGGGATAACTATGGCTACACCTTC. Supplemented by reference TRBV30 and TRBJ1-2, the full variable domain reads SQTIHQWPATLVQPVGSPLSLECTVEGTSNPNLYWYRQAAGRGLQLLFYSVGIGQISSEVPQNLSASRPQDRQFILSSKKLLLSDSGFYLCAWSVAGDNYGYTFGSGTRLTVV.

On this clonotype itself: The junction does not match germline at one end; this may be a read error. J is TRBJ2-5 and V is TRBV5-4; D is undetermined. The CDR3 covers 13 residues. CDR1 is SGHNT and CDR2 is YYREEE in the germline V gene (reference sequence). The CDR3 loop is CASSLSHQETQDF. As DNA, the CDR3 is TGTGCCAGCAGCTTGTCCCACCAAGAGACCCAGGACTTC.

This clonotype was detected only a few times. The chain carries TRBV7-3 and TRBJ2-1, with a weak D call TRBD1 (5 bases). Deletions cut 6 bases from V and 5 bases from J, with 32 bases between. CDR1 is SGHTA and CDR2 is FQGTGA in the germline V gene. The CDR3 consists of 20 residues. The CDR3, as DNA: TGTGCCAGCAGTCTCCGGACACGCAGGGCTGGCGTGAGGAACGACAATGAGCAGTTCTTC. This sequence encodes CASSLRTRRAGVRNDNEQFF.

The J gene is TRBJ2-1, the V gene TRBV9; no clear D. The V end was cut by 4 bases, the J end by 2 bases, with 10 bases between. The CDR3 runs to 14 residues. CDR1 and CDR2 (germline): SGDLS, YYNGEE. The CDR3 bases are TGTGCCAGCAGCCCCCTCCAGCCCTACAATGAGCAGTTCTTC. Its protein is CASSPLQPYNEQFF. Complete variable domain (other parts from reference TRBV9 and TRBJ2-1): DSGVTQTPKHLITATGQRVTLRCSPRSGDLSVYWYQQSLDQGLQFLIQYYNGEERAKGNILERFSAQQFPDLHSELNLSSLELGDSALYFCASSPLQPYNEQFFGPGTRLTVL.

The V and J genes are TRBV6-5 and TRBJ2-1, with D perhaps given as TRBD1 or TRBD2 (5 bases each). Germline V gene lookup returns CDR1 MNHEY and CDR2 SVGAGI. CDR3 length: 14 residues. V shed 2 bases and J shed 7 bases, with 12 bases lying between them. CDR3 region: CASSYEGSRNEQFF. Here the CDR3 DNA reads TGTGCCAGCAGTTACGAGGGGAGCAGGAATGAGCAGTTCTTC.

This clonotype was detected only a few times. CDR3 nucleotides: TGTGCCAGCAGCTTAAATTCGGGTCTGGACCAGTACTTC. Amino acids: CASSLNSGLDQYF. The chain joins TRBV7-3 to TRBJ2-1; D unresolved. The J call is uncertain, as TRBJ2-5 better fits the DNA end. CDR1 is SGHTA and CDR2 is FQGTGA in the germline V gene. The CDR3 contains 13 residues.

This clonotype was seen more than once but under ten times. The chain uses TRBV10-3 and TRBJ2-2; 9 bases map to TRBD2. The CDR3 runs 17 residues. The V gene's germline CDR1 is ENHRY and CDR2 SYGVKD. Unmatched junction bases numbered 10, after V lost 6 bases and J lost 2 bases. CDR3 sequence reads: CAIRAVVTSGNTGELFF. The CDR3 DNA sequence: TGTGCCATCAGGGCGGTCGTGACTAGCGGAAACACCGGGGAGCTGTTTTTT.

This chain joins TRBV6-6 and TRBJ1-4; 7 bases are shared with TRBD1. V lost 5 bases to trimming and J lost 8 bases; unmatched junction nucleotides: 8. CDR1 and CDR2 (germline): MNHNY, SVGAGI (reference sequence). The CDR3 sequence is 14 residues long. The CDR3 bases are TGTGCCAGCAGTAGTCGACAGGGACGGGAAAAACTGTTTTTT. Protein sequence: CASSSRQGREKLFF.

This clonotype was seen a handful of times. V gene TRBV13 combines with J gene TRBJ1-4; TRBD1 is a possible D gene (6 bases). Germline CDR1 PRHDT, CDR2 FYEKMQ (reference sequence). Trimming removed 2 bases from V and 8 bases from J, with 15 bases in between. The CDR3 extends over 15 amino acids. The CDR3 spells CASSLTGTSVEKLFF. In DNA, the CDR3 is TGTGCCAGCAGCTTAACCGGGACAAGTGTAGAAAAACTGTTTTTT.

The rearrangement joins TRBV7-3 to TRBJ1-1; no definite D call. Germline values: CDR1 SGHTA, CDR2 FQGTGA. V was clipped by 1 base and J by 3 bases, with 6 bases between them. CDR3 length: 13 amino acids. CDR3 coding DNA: TGTGCCAGCAGCTTAAATATGCACACTGAAGCTTTCTTT. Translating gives CASSLNMHTEAFF.

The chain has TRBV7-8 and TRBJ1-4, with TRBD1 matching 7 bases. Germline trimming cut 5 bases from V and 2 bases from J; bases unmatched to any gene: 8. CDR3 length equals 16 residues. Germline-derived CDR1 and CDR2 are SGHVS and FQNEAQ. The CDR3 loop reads CASSRMRGGTNEKLFF. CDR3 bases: TGTGCCAGCAGCCGAATGCGAGGGGGCACTAATGAAAAACTGTTTTTT.

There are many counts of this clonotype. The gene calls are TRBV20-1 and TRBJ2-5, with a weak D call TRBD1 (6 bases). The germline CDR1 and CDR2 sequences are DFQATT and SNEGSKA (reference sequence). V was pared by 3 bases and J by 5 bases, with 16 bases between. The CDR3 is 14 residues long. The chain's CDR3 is CSASRPGVGETQYF. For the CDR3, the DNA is TGCAGTGCTAGTAGGCCAGGGGTTGGCGAGACCCAGTACTTC.

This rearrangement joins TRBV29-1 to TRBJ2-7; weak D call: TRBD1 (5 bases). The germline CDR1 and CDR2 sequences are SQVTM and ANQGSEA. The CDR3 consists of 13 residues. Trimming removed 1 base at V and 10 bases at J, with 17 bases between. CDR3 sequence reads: CSVEGDGQEIQYF. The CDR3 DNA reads TGCAGCGTTGAAGGTGACGGACAAGAGATCCAGTACTTC.

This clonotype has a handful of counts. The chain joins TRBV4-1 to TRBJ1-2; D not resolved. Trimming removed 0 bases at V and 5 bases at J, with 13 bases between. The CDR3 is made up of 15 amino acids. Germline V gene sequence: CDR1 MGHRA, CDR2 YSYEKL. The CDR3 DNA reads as TGCGCCAGCAGCCAAGAAGAGACACGGCGGTATGGCTACACCTTC. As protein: CASSQEETRRYGYTF.

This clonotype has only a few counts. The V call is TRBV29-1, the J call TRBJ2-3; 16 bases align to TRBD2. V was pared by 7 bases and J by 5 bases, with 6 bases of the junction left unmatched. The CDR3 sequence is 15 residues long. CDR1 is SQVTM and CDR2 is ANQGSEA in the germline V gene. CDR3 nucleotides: TGCAGCGGGGGACTAGCGGGGGGGCTTGGAGATACGCAGTATTTT. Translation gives CSGGLAGGLGDTQYF.

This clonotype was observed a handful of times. As DNA, the CDR3 is TGTGCCAGCAGTTTTCCGGCCAGGAGTAGCAATGAGCAGTTCTTC. It yields the protein CASSFPARSSNEQFF. This chain joins TRBV27 and TRBJ2-1; D is unresolved. From germline, CDR1 is MNHEY and CDR2 SMNVEV (reference sequence). V dropped 3 bases and J dropped 6 bases, with 15 bases sitting between them. The CDR3 consists of 15 residues.